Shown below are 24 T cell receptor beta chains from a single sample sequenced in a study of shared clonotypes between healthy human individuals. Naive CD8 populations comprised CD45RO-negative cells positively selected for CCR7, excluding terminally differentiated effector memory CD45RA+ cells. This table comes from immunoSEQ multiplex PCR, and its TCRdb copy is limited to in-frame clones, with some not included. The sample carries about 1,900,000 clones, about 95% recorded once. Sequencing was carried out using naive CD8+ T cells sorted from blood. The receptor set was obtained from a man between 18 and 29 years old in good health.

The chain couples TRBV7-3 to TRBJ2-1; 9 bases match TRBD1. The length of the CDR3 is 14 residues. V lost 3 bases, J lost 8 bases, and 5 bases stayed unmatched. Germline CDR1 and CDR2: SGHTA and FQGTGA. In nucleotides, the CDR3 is TGTGCCAGCAGCTTGGGGACAGGGTCCGATGAGCAGTTCTTC. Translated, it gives CASSLGTGSDEQFF.

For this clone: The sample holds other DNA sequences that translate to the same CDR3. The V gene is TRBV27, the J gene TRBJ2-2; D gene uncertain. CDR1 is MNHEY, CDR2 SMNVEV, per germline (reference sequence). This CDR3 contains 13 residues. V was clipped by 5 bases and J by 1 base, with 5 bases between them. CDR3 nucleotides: TGTGCCAGCAGTCCTAGGAACACCGGGGAGCTGTTTTTT. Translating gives CASSPRNTGELFF.

CDR3 in DNA: TGTGCCAGCAGCTTGGAGACGGGGGTTGGCGAGCAGTACTTC. Translating gives CASSLETGVGEQYF. The V and J genes are TRBV5-6 and TRBJ2-7, with D perhaps TRBD2 (6 bases). V was shortened by 0 bases and J by 6 bases, with 13 bases between the two germline ends. Germline CDR1 and CDR2: SGHDT and YYEEEE. This CDR3 contains 14 residues.

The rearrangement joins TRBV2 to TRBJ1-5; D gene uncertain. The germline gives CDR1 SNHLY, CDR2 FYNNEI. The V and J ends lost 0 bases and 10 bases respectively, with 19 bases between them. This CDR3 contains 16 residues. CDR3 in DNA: TGTGCCAGCAGTGAAGCGCCCCAGGAACCTTGGATACCCCAGCATTTT. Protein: CASSEAPQEPWIPQHF.

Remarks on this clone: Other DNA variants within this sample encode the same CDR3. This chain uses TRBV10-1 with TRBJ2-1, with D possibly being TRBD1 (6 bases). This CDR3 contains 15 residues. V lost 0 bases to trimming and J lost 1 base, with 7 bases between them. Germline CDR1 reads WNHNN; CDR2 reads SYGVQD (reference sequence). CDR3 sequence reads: CASSESRGSYNEQFF. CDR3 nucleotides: TGCGCCAGCAGTGAGTCGAGGGGGTCCTACAATGAGCAGTTCTTC.

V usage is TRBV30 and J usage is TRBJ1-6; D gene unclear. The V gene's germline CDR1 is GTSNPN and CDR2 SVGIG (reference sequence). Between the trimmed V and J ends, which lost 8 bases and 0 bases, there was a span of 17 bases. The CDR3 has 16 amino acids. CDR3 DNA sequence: TGTGCCGGCAAACTTGGACGGAGCTCCTATAATTCACCCCTCCACTTT. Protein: CAGKLGRSSYNSPLHF.

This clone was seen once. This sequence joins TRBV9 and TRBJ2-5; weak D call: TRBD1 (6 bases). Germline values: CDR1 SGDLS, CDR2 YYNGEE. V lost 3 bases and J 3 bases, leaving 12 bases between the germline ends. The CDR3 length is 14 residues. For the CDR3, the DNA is TGTGCCAGCAGCGGAACAGGGCATGAAGAGACCCAGTACTTC. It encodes CASSGTGHEETQYF.

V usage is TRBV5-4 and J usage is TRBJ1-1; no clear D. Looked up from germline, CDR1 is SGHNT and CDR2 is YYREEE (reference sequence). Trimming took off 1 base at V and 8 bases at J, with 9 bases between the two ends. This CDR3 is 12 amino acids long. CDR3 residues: CASSLMSREAFF. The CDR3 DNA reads TGTGCCAGCAGCTTGATGTCCCGCGAAGCTTTCTTT.

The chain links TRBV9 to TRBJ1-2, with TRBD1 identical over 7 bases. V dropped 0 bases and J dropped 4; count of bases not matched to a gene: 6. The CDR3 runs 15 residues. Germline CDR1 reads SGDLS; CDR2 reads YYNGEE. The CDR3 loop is CASSVARQGSYGYTF. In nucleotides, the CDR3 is TGTGCCAGCAGCGTAGCTCGACAGGGAAGCTATGGCTACACCTTC.

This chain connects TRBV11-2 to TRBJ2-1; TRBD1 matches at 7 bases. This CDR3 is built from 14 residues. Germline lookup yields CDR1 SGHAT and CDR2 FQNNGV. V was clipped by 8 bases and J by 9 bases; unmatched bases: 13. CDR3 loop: CASLGGPSMVEQFF. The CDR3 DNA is TGTGCCAGCCTAGGGGGCCCTAGTATGGTTGAGCAGTTCTTC.

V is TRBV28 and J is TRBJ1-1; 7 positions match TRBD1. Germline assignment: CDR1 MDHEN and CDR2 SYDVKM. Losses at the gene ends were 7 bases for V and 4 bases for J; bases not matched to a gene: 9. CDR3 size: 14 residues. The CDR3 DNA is TGTGCCAGCAATGACAGGGTTGAGTCCACTGAAGCTTTCTTT. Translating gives CASNDRVESTEAFF.

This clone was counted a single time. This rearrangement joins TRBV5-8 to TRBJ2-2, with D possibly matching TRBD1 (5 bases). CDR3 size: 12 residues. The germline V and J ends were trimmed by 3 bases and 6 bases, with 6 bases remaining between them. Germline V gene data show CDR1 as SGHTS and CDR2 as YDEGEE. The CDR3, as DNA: TGTGCCAGCAGCTGGGGCCCCGGGGAGCTGTTTTTT. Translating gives CASSWGPGELFF. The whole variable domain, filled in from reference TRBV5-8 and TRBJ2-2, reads EAGVTQSPTHLIKTRGQQATLRCSPISGHTSVYWYQQALGLGLQFLLWYDEGEERNRGNFPPRFSGRQFPNYSSELNVNALELEDSALYLCASSWGPGELFFGEGSRLTVL.

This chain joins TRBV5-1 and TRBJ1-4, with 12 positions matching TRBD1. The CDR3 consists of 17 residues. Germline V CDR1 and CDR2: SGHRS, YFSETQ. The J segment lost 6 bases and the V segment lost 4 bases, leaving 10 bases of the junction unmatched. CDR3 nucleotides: TGCGCCAGCAGCCCCGGGACAGGGGGCTTCCGACATGAAAAACTGTTTTTT. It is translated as CASSPGTGGFRHEKLFF.

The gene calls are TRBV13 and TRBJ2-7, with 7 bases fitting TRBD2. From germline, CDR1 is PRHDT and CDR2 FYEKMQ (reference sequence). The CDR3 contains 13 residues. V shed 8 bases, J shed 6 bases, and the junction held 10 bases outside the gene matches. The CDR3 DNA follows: TGTGCCAGCGGACTGGGGAGGGGCGGCGAGCAGTACTTC. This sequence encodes CASGLGRGGEQYF.

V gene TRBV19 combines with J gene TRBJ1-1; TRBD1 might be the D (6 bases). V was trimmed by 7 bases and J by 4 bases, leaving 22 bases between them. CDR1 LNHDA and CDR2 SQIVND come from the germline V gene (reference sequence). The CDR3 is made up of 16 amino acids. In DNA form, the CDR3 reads TGTGCCAGTAAAGTTGGGGCAGGGGAATGGTCCACTGAAGCTTTCTTT. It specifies CASKVGAGEWSTEAFF.

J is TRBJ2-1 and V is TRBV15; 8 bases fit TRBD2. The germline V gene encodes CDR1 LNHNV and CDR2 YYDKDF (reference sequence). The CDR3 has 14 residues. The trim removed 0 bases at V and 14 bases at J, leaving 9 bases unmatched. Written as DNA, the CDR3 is TGTGCCACCAGCAGAGATTCGTCCGGGAGGGAAGAGTTCTTC. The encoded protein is CATSRDSSGREEFF.

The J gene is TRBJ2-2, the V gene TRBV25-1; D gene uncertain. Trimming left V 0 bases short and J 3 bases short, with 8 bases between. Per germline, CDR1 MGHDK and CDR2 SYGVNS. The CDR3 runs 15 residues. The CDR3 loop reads CASSEYTSHTGELFF. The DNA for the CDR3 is TGTGCCAGCAGTGAATATACATCACACACCGGGGAGCTGTTTTTT.

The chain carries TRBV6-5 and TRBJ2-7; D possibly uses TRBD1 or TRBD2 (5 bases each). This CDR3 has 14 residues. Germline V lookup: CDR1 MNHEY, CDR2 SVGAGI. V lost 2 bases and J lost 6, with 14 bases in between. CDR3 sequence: CASSYGTVVGEQYF. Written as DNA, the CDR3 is TGTGCCAGCAGTTACGGGACGGTCGTCGGCGAGCAGTACTTC.

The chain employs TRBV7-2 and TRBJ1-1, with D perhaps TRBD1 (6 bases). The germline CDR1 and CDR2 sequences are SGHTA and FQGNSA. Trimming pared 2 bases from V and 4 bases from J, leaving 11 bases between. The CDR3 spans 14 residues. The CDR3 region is CASSLLLGGTEAFF. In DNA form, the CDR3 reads TGTGCCAGCAGCTTATTGTTAGGGGGCACTGAAGCTTTCTTT.

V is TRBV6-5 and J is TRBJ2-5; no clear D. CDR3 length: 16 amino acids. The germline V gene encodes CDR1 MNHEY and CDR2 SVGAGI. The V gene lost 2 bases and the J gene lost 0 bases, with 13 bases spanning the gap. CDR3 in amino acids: CASSYHPLGYQETQYF. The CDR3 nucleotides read TGTGCCAGCAGTTACCACCCTTTGGGGTACCAAGAGACCCAGTACTTC.

The CDR3 bases are TGTGCCAGCAGCGTTTCCACTGGGGACAGGCCCTCTAACTATGGCTACACCTTC. Amino acids: CASSVSTGDRPSNYGYTF. The chain has TRBV9 and TRBJ1-2, with 8 bases that match TRBD1. CDR3 size: 18 residues. The junction had 12 bases not matched to a gene; V was cut back by 2 bases and J by 0 bases. Germline V CDR1 and CDR2: SGDLS, YYNGEE.

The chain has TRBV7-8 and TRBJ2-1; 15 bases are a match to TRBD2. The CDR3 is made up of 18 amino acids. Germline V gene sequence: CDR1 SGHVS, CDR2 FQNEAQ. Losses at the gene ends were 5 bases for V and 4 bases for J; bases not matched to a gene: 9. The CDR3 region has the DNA TGTGCCAGCAGCCGCGGACTAGCGGGAGGGCTCAGGTACAATGAGCAGTTCTTC. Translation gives CASSRGLAGGLRYNEQFF. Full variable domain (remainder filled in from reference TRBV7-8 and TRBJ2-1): GAGVSQSPRYKVAKRGQDVALRCDPISGHVSLFWYQQALGQGPEFLTYFQNEAQLDKSGLPSDRFFAERPEGSVSTLKIQRTQQEDSAVYLCASSRGLAGGLRYNEQFFGPGTRLTVL.

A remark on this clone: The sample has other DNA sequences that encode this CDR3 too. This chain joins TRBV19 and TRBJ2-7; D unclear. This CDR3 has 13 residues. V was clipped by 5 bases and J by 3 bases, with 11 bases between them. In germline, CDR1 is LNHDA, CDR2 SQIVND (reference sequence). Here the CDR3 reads CASSPGAGYEQYF. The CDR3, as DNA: TGTGCCAGTAGTCCCGGAGCTGGCTACGAGCAGTACTTC.

The CDR3 loop reads CASSLSAGTGKDEQYF. The CDR3 bases are TGTGCCAGCAGTTTATCCGCCGGGACAGGGAAAGACGAGCAGTACTTC. J is TRBJ2-7 and V is TRBV27, with 9 bases matching TRBD1. The CDR3 length is 16 residues. Trimming took 0 bases from V and 5 from J; bases not matched to a gene: 8. Germline-derived CDR1 and CDR2 are MNHEY and SMNVEV (reference sequence).